The 26 T cell receptor beta chains below come from one sample, sequenced in a study of T cell responses to AZD1222 COVID-19 vaccine. TCRdb keeps only in-frame clones here, not all; method: immunoSEQ multiplex PCR. The repertoire holds roughly 150,000 clones, with about 90% as singletons. The specimen was peripheral blood, collected on day 0 of AZD1222 vaccination. The receptor set was obtained from an adult in good health.

The gene calls are TRBV4-1 and TRBJ1-1, with D possibly matching TRBD1 (5 bases). Germline lookup yields CDR1 MGHRA and CDR2 YSYEKL. V was shortened by 3 bases and J by 2 bases, with 16 bases between the two germline ends. The length of the CDR3 is 16 residues. In DNA, the CDR3 is TGCGCCAGCAGCCACTACCCGGGACGGACTAACACTGAAGCTTTCTTT. Translated: CASSHYPGRTNTEAFF.

This chain joins TRBV6-2 or TRBV6-3 and TRBJ2-7; maybe TRBD2 (6 bases). The germline CDR1 and CDR2 sequences are MNHEY and SVGEGT. Trimming stripped 6 bases from V and 3 bases from J, with 9 bases between. The CDR3 length is 12 residues. CDR3 bases: TGTGCCAGCAGCCGGGGGAGCTACGAGCAGTACTTC. This sequence encodes CASSRGSYEQYF.

The genes are TRBV7-2 and TRBJ1-2; 7 nucleotides line up with TRBD1. Germline V CDR1 and CDR2: SGHTA, FQGNSA. The CDR3 contains 13 residues. The J segment lost 8 bases and the V segment lost 5 bases, leaving 8 bases of the junction unmatched. CDR3 nucleotide sequence: TGTGCCAGCAGCCGCTACGGACAGGAGGGCTACACCTTC. Translated: CASSRYGQEGYTF.

The table lists this clone with a few counts. This sequence joins TRBV4-2 and TRBJ1-2, with D perhaps matching TRBD1 (6 bases). The V end was cut by 4 bases, the J end by 8 bases, with 14 bases between. The CDR3 consists of 13 residues. CDR1 and CDR2 from the germline V gene are LGHNA and YNFKEQ. CDR3 amino acids: CASSPRQAGGYTF. The CDR3 DNA follows: TGTGCCAGCAGCCCTCGACAGGCTGGGGGCTACACCTTC.

The chain has TRBV19 and TRBJ1-4, with D possibly matching TRBD1 (6 bases). Germline CDR1 and CDR2: LNHDA and SQIVND (reference sequence). The CDR3 runs 14 residues. Trimming removed 9 bases at V and 0 bases at J, with 11 bases between. The CDR3 nucleotides read TGTGCCAGCAAGAGACAGGCAACTAATGAAAAACTGTTTTTT. Amino acids: CASKRQATNEKLFF.

The rearrangement links TRBV11-1 to TRBJ1-1; D is possibly TRBD1 (6 bases). Trimming removed 6 bases at V and 1 base at J, with 9 bases between. Germline loops: CDR1 SGHAT, CDR2 FQDESV (reference sequence). The length of the CDR3 is 13 residues. CDR3 bases: TGTGCCAGCAGTGAACAGGGGAACACTGAAGCTTTCTTT. Protein sequence: CASSEQGNTEAFF.

CDR3 coding DNA: TGTGCCAGCAGCCGACAGGGATTCACTGAAGCTTTCTTT. Protein product: CASSRQGFTEAFF. The V and J genes are TRBV9 and TRBJ1-1; the match to TRBD1 covers 7 bases. The CDR3 loop spans 13 amino acids. The germline V gene encodes CDR1 SGDLS and CDR2 YYNGEE. Trimming cost V 4 bases and J 4 bases; bases outside gene matches: 4.

Remarks on this clone: Since no conserved phenylalanine or tryptophan closes the CDR3, a read error is the likely cause. The limits of the CDR3 on the DNA are not certain, so only TCRdb's listed CDR3 is given. The CDR3: CASSESTVPRI. This chain joins TRBV2 and TRBJ1-2. The CDR3 length equals 11 residues, ends included. Germline loops: CDR1 SNHLY, CDR2 FYNNEI.

The gene calls are TRBV7-9 and TRBJ1-2; D might be TRBD1 (5 bases). CDR1 is SEHNR and CDR2 is FQNEAQ in the germline V gene (reference sequence). The CDR3 spans 13 residues. V lost 4 bases and J lost 7, with 13 bases in between. The CDR3 region has the DNA TGTGCCAGCAGCTACCGCCAGGGAAGTGGCTACACCTTC. Its translation is CASSYRQGSGYTF.

This chain connects TRBV6-4 to TRBJ2-1; unclear D gene. CDR3 length: 16 residues. Germline V gene lookup returns CDR1 MRHNA and CDR2 SNTAGT. V lost 0 bases, J lost 0 bases, and 9 bases lay in between. This chain's CDR3 is CASSDSIDSSYNEQFF. CDR3 coding DNA: TGTGCCAGCAGTGACTCAATAGATAGCTCCTACAATGAGCAGTTCTTC.

The V and J genes are TRBV6-5 and TRBJ2-7; the D gene could be TRBD1 or TRBD2 (5 bases each). With 2 bases removed from V and 8 bases from J, the gap between germline ends came to 16 bases. This CDR3 is 14 amino acids long. Germline V gene sequence: CDR1 MNHEY, CDR2 SVGAGI. The CDR3 loop reads CASSYGQGSGKQYF. The CDR3 DNA reads as TGTGCCAGCAGTTACGGGCAGGGTTCGGGGAAGCAGTACTTC.

The rearrangement joins TRBV29-1 to TRBJ1-1; D uncertain. Per germline, CDR1 SQVTM and CDR2 ANQGSEA. The V and J ends lost 4 bases and 3 bases respectively, with 6 bases between them. The CDR3 is 11 residues long. CDR3 loop: CSVVGYTEAFF. CDR3 DNA sequence: TGCAGCGTTGTGGGGTACACTGAAGCTTTCTTT.

This chain joins TRBV28 and TRBJ1-1; weak D call: TRBD1 (5 bases). Germline CDR1 and CDR2: MDHEN and SYDVKM. The CDR3 consists of 16 residues. Trimming removed 2 bases from V and 2 bases from J, with 15 bases in between. In DNA, the CDR3 is TGTGCCAGCAGTTTAGGGTCTAGGACATTCAACACTGAAGCTTTCTTT. Its translation: CASSLGSRTFNTEAFF.

V usage is TRBV15 and J usage is TRBJ2-3; TRBD2 might be the D (5 bases). Trimming removed 2 bases from V and 1 base from J, with 10 bases in between. The CDR3 is 15 amino acids. CDR1 is LNHNV and CDR2 is YYDKDF in the germline V gene (reference sequence). CDR3 nucleotide sequence: TGTGCCACCAGCAGACCCACTAGGGGCACAGATACGCAGTATTTT. It codes for CATSRPTRGTDTQYF.

V usage is TRBV27 and J usage is TRBJ2-5; TRBD1 aligns across 9 bases. The CDR3 contains 17 residues. Germline lookup yields CDR1 MNHEY and CDR2 SMNVEV (reference sequence). With 4 bases clipped from V and 4 bases from J, the junction kept 13 bases outside the gene matches. CDR3 in DNA: TGTGCCAGCAGTTCGCTGGACAGGGGCCGCGGGAGAGAGACCCAGTACTTC. It translates to CASSSLDRGRGRETQYF.

The chain carries TRBV13 and TRBJ2-1, with 8 bases matching TRBD1. Germline lookup yields CDR1 PRHDT and CDR2 FYEKMQ (reference sequence). The CDR3 runs to 14 residues. With 1 base clipped from V and 6 bases from J, the junction kept 2 bases outside the gene matches. The CDR3 is CASSLADRVNEQFF. In DNA form, the CDR3 reads TGTGCCAGCAGCTTAGCGGACAGGGTCAATGAGCAGTTCTTC.

The gene calls are TRBV7-8 and TRBJ2-1; tentatively, D is TRBD2 (6 bases). Germline CDR1 reads SGHVS; CDR2 reads FQNEAQ. V lost 5 bases to trimming and J lost 10 bases, with 21 bases between them. This CDR3 region has 15 residues. The CDR3 DNA is TGTGCCAGCAGCCTATGGGGGGACCAGCGAGGCGAGCAGTTCTTC. Translated: CASSLWGDQRGEQFF. The variable domain in full, with the rest retrieved from reference TRBV7-8 and TRBJ2-1, is GAGVSQSPRYKVAKRGQDVALRCDPISGHVSLFWYQQALGQGPEFLTYFQNEAQLDKSGLPSDRFFAERPEGSVSTLKIQRTQQEDSAVYLCASSLWGDQRGEQFFGPGTRLTVL.

This clone was recorded once. The chain carries TRBV10-3 and TRBJ1-1, with a weak D call TRBD1 (6 bases). V lost 2 bases, J lost 0 bases, and 10 bases lay in between. CDR1 is ENHRY and CDR2 is SYGVKD in the germline V gene. The CDR3 totals 15 residues. CDR3 in amino acids: CAISEKGDLNTEAFF. The CDR3 DNA reads as TGTGCCATCAGTGAGAAGGGGGACTTGAACACTGAAGCTTTCTTT.

The chain has TRBV19 and TRBJ2-1, with unresolved D. Trimming pared 7 bases from V and 0 bases from J, leaving 10 bases between. The CDR3 is 14 residues long. CDR1 is LNHDA and CDR2 is SQIVND in the germline V gene (reference sequence). Written as DNA, the CDR3 is TGTGCCAGTAAGTATAGGAGCTCCTACAATGAGCAGTTCTTC. It yields the protein CASKYRSSYNEQFF.

CDR3 in amino acids: CASDRGPPNEQFF. The CDR3, as DNA: TGTGCCAGCGACCGAGGCCCCCCCAATGAGCAGTTCTTC. The chain is built from TRBV7-9 and TRBJ2-1, with D uncertain. With 8 bases removed from V and 6 bases from J, the gap between germline ends came to 14 bases. Germline values: CDR1 SEHNR, CDR2 FQNEAQ (reference sequence). The CDR3 spans 13 residues.

The chain joins TRBV10-1 to TRBJ2-1; D gene ambiguous. V lost 0 bases and J lost 0, with 9 bases in between. This CDR3 comprises 16 residues. Per germline, CDR1 WNHNN and CDR2 SYGVQD (reference sequence). The CDR3 DNA reads as TGCGCCAGCAGTGAGTCAAGGCAGGCCTCCTACAATGAGCAGTTCTTC. This codes for CASSESRQASYNEQFF.

The chain recombines TRBV20-1 with TRBJ2-2, with D unresolved. The length of the CDR3 is 11 residues. Germline CDR1 and CDR2: DFQATT and SNEGSKA (reference sequence). Trimming took 3 bases from V and 5 from J, leaving 4 bases between them. This CDR3 is CSASGTGELFF. CDR3 coding DNA: TGCAGTGCTAGCGGGACCGGGGAGCTGTTTTTT.

This chain connects TRBV3-1 (or the pseudogene TRBV3-2) to TRBJ1-2; 10 bases map to TRBD1. The ends lost 6 bases at V and 0 bases at J; junction bases unmatched: 4. CDR1 is LGHDT, CDR2 YNNKEL, per germline (reference sequence). The CDR3 has 15 residues. The DNA for the CDR3 is TGTGCCAGCAGTGGTGACAGGGGGCCTAACTATGGCTACACCTTC. Its protein is CASSGDRGPNYGYTF.

The chain is built from TRBV5-1 and TRBJ1-4, with TRBD1 as a possible D gene (6 bases). Trimming left V 3 bases short and J 0 bases short, with 12 bases between. CDR1 is SGHRS and CDR2 is YFSETQ in the germline V gene. The CDR3 totals 16 residues. For the CDR3, the DNA is TGCGCCAGCAGCTATGGGGGGGCCGCAACTAATGAAAAACTGTTTTTT. This codes for CASSYGGAATNEKLFF.

This clone was picked up a small number of times. This chain uses TRBV4-2 with TRBJ1-4; 7 bases are a match to TRBD1. The germline V gene encodes CDR1 LGHNA and CDR2 YNFKEQ. The V segment lost 0 bases and the J segment 8 bases; nucleotides outside the gene matches: 9. CDR3 length: 16 residues. The CDR3 spells CASSQDFNRGPEKLFF. CDR3 in DNA: TGTGCCAGCAGCCAAGATTTTAACAGGGGACCCGAAAAACTGTTTTTT.

The rearrangement links TRBV29-1 to TRBJ2-3, with 7 positions matching TRBD2. The CDR3 extends over 16 amino acids. V gave up 4 bases and J gave up 2 bases; unmatched junction bases: 12. CDR1 and CDR2 (germline): SQVTM, ANQGSEA. CDR3 residues: CSVAGYGAGPTDTQYF. As DNA, the CDR3 is TGCAGCGTTGCCGGGTACGGAGCGGGGCCCACAGATACGCAGTATTTT.